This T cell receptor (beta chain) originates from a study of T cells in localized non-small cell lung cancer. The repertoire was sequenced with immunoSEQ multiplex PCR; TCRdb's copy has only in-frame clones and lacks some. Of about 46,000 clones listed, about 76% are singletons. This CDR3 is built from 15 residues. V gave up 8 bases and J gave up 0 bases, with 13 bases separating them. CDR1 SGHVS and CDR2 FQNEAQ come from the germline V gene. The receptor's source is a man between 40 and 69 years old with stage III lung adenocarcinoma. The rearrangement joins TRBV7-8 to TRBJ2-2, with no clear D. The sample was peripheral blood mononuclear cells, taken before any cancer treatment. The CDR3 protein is CASGRRTTNTGELFF. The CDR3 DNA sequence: TGTGCCAGCGGGCGCCGCACTACGAACACCGGGGAGCTGTTTTTT.